This entry concerns a single T cell receptor beta chain. Authors' methods: Reference gene primer amplification gave estimated nucleated cell counts. TCRdb's table, derived via immunoSEQ multiplex PCR, lists solely in-frame clones and lacks some. Clone size and V and J calls were adopted from that table, with D and trimming inferred from the DNA. The data contain 39,000 or so clones, 81% of them singletons. The data originate from a study of blood T cell repertoires in COVID-19. Across the study: The United States, Italy and Spain provided the acute and convalescent COVID-19 samples. Sources were T cells, B-cell-depleted T cells, or PBMCs; the material itself was cDNA or gDNA.

The germline CDR1 and CDR2 sequences are SGHDT and YYEEEE. V was clipped by 5 bases and J by 4 bases; unmatched bases: 13. This CDR3 is built from 17 residues. This TCR came from a man aged 35 to 55 with active or convalescent COVID-19. The chain links TRBV5-6 to TRBJ2-1; TRBD1 matches 9 bases. Sequences were obtained from peripheral blood. The CDR3: CASSFLAGTGSYNEQFF. The DNA for the CDR3 is TGTGCCAGCAGTTTTCTCGCAGGGACAGGGTCGTACAATGAGCAGTTCTTC. Complete variable domain (other parts from reference TRBV5-6 and TRBJ2-1): DAGVTQSPTHLIKTRGQQVTLRCSPKSGHDTVSWYQQALGQGPQFIFQYYEEEERQRGNFPDRFSGHQFPNYSSELNVNALLLGDSALYLCASSFLAGTGSYNEQFFGPGTRLTVL.